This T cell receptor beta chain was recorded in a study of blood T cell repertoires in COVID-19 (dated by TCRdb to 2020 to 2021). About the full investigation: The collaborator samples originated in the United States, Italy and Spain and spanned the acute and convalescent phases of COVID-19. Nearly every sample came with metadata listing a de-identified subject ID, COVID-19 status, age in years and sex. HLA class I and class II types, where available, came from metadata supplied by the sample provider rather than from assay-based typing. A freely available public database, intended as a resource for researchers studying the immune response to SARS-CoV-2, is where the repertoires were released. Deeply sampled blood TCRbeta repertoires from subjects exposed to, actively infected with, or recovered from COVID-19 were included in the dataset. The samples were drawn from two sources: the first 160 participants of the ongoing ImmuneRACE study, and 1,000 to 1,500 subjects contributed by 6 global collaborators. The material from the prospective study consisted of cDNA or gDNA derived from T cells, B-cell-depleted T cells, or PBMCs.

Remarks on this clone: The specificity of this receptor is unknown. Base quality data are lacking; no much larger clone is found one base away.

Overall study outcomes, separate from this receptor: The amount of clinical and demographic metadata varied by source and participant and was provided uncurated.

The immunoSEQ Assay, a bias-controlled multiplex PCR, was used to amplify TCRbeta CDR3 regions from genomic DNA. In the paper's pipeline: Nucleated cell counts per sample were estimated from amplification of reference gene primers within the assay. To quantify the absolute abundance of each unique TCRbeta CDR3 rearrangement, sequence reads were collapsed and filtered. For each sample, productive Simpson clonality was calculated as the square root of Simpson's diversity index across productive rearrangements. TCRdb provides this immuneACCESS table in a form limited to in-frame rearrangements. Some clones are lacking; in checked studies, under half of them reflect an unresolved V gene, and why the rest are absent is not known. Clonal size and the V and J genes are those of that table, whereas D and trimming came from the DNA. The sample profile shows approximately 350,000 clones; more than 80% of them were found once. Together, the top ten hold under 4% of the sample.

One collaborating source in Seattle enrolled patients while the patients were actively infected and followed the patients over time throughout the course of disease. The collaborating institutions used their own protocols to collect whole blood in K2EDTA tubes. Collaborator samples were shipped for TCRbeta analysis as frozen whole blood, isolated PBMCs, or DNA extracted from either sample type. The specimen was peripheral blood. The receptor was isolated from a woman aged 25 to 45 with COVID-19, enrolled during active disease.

The CDR3 sequence is CAWNPNRGRGYGYTF. The DNA sequence reads TGTGCCTGGAACCCCAACAGGGGGCGGGGATATGGCTACACCTTC. The chain uses TRBV30 and TRBJ1-2, and 9 junction bases match TRBD1. Germline trimming amounts to 4 bases on V and 5 bases on J, with 11 as the count of junction bases outside the gene matches. The germline V gene (reference sequence) provides CDR1 GTSNPN and CDR2 SVGIG. The CDR3, cysteine through phenylalanine, is 15 amino acids long. Only the CDR3 DNA stays, 45 bases, in frame from base 1.